This entry describes one T cell receptor (beta chain). Its antigen is undetermined. Within the sample, other DNA sequences also encode this same CDR3. V lost 0 bases to trimming and J lost 3 bases; unmatched junction nucleotides: 3. The CDR3 contains 15 residues. Germline CDR1 is LGHNA and CDR2 is YNFKEQ. The assay ran at deep level. Using immunoSEQ multiplex PCR, the repertoire was profiled, and TCRdb retains in-frame clones only, with some absent. The repertoire holds hundreds of thousands of clones, with 74% as singletons. The source of the sample is a study of shared clonotypes between healthy human individuals. Study results and caveats: The rarefaction results pointed to incomplete sorted-subset sequencing despite large depth.

The chain combines TRBV4-2 with TRBJ2-7, with 9 bases that match TRBD2. The receptor comes from a woman between 25 and 40 years old in good health. Sequencing input: memory CD4+ T cells sorted from blood. Subset: CD45RA-negative fraction. DNA for the CDR3: TGTGCCAGCAGCCAAGAAGCTAGCGGGAACTACGAGCAGTACTTC. Its protein product is CASSQEASGNYEQYF.